This T cell receptor (beta chain) was obtained from a study of shared clonotypes between healthy human individuals (dated by TCRdb to the early 2020s). Turning to the overall study: The cohort included a few men and a couple of women between 18 and 49 years of age. The study deeply sequenced blood TCR repertoires of five healthy adults to estimate repertoire size and the extent of clonotype sharing between individuals. Different laboratories and diverse techniques were used to prepare libraries and sequence TCR repertoires, to increase sequencing depth and limit assay-specific biases. Between about 0.85 and 10 billion PBMCs per donor were obtained by leukapheresis. Per donor, three plates each were used for CD4 naive and CD4 memory, two for CD8 naive, and one for CD8 memory.

CD8 naive samples were CD45RO-negative cells positively selected for CCR7, giving a CD45RA+CCR7+ population that excluded TemRA cells. The donors were healthy, HIV-negative adults who had no recently reported acute infections or vaccinations. All donors were Caucasian adults living in Nashville, Tennessee, USA. Blood was obtained by leukapheresis, after which PBMCs were separated by Ficoll-Histopaque density gradient centrifugation and cryopreserved in liquid nitrogen vapor phase. Analytical flow cytometry was used to check the purity and quantity of each magnetically sorted T cell population. Genomic DNA was isolated from every sorted fraction and measured by UV absorbance on a Nanodrop 2000c. Study-wide findings and limitations: Sampling was restricted to blood, and TCR repertoires in tissues likely differ from the TCR repertoires found in blood. Pairwise subsampling indicated that sequencing depth was expected to affect the degree of clonotype sharing among donors. Naive subsets generally had larger estimated clonotype richness than memory subsets. Compared with non-shared clonotypes, clonotypes shared by all four sorted-subset donors had higher generation probabilities. The small number of donors limited the genetic and exposure-history diversity represented. Even with the large sequencing depth, rarefaction of the sorted-subset datasets indicated that sequencing was incomplete. Across a few donors, approximately 5% of naive CD4, more than 3% of naive CD8, approximately 2.5% of memory CD4, and 0.4% of memory CD8 clonotypes were shared.

CDR1 and CDR2 are drawn from the germline V gene: WSHSY, SAAADI. The V end loses 4 bases and the J end loses 0 bases, and a stretch of 10 bases separates them. Counted from cysteine to phenylalanine, this CDR3 has 14 amino acids. The entry retains the CDR3 DNA only, 42 bases that are in frame from base 1. About this clone itself: There is no known antigen for this receptor. There are no base qualities to consult, and no much larger clone falls within one base.

TCR CDR3 regions were amplified from genomic DNA by multiplex PCR using the deep immunoSEQ assay. Extracted genomic DNA from each cell subset was spread evenly across all wells of several immunoSEQ 96-well plates, with each plate serving as a replicate. Each replicate PCR for sorted subsets received around 200 ng genomic DNA, equal to tens of thousands of T cell genomes. The purified libraries were quantified using a Qubit 3.0 fluorometer, sized with a Bioanalyzer 2100, and then quantified again using the KAPA Library Quantification kit. Every immunoSEQ 96-well plate was sequenced on a dedicated single-read 150-cycle Illumina NextSeq 550 flow cell. Processing in the source paper ran as follows. Because the immunoSEQ output held only junctional sequences and lacked quality scores, the filtering could not match the filtering applied to full-length reads. To assign V/J genes and CDR3, sequences were annotated using PyIR, a Python wrapper for IgBLAST v1.9, with IMGT germline references. Any read was removed if the V/J assignment was weak (E-value above 1e-6), the CDR3 was missing, or the read contained stop codons, out-of-frame junctions, or ambiguous translated residues. A V3J clonotype was defined by an identical inferred V gene, J gene, and CDR3 amino acid sequence. Percentage overlap between repertoires was computed as shared unique clonotypes divided by the size of the smaller repertoire. Repertoire richness was assessed with RTK rarefaction, the Chao1 estimator, and Recon v2.1 estimates of unobserved clonotypes. OLGA was used to compute generation probabilities for all TCRbeta clonotypes that the gDNA method yielded from a few donors. TCRdb took over this immuneACCESS table, retaining in-frame rearrangements with V and J assigned. Such tables are incomplete; in checked studies, under half of the missing clones stem from an unresolved V gene, and the remainder is unexplained. The DNA gave D and trimming, while V, J and clone size come from that table. Counted in this sample were under 1 million clones; approximately 97% of them appeared once. The ten largest clones represent under 0.3% of the sample.

Sequences were obtained from naive CD8+ T cells sorted from blood. Explained via the paper, the cell subset or site label denotes: CD45RA+CCR7+. The chain is made from TRBV10-2 and TRBJ2-7; the D gene is tentatively TRBD1 or TRBD2, each matching 5 bases. The origin of this receptor is a man in his thirties or forties in good health. The DNA sequence is as follows: TGCGCCAGCAGTGCGGGACGGATCTCCTACGAGCAGTACTTC. Translated, it gives CASSAGRISYEQYF.